These 15 T cell receptor beta chains came from one sample sequenced in a study of cytomegalovirus exposure and HLA in healthy donors. 60 Vbeta and 13 Jbeta primers were used in PCR. Repertoires were generated with immunoSEQ multiplex PCR, while TCRdb's copy carries only in-frame clones and drops some. Found here are some 150,000 clones, around 69% of them singletons; the top ten hold about 1.3%. The sequenced material came from PBMCs. Source of these receptors: a man in his sixties in good health and CMV-seronegative.

The rearrangement links TRBV5-1 to TRBJ2-2, with 8 bases fitting TRBD2. The junction had 7 bases not matched to a gene; V was cut back by 7 bases and J by 2 bases. The CDR3 loop spans 15 amino acids. CDR1 is SGHRS and CDR2 is YFSETQ in the germline V gene. CDR3 sequence: CASGGLAGNTGELFF. In DNA form, the CDR3 reads TGCGCCAGCGGGGGGCTAGCGGGTAACACCGGGGAGCTGTTTTTT.

V and J are TRBV28 and TRBJ2-7, with D perhaps matching TRBD1 (6 bases). The germline V gene has CDR1 MDHEN and CDR2 SYDVKM. CDR3 length: 14 amino acids. V was trimmed by 6 bases and J by 2 bases, leaving 14 bases between them. The CDR3 region has the DNA TGTGCCAGCAGCTCTCCGGGACACCCCTACGAGCAGTACTTC. This codes for CASSSPGHPYEQYF.

This chain connects TRBV29-1 to TRBJ2-2, with 9 bases matching TRBD1. V dropped 4 bases and J dropped 6; count of bases not matched to a gene: 6. This CDR3 is 14 amino acids long. CDR1 SQVTM and CDR2 ANQGSEA come from the germline V gene. The CDR3 DNA sequence: TGCAGCGTTGGGACAGGGGACATGTCCGGGGAGCTGTTTTTT. Its protein is CSVGTGDMSGELFF.

For this clone: A read error may produce the germline difference seen at one junction end. This chain uses TRBV15 with TRBJ1-2; 7 nucleotides agree with TRBD1. Germline CDR1 and CDR2: LNHNV and YYDKDF (reference sequence). The CDR3 covers 14 residues. This CDR3 reads CATRRAGGFAGYTF. The CDR3 nucleotides are TGTGCCACCAGAAGAGCAGGGGGGTTTGCTGGCTACACCTTC.

The chain is built from TRBV10-2 and TRBJ2-7; 7 bases are shared with TRBD1. Germline CDR1 WSHSY, CDR2 SAAADI. V was pared by 4 bases and J by 2 bases, with 5 bases of the junction left unmatched. This CDR3 comprises 14 residues. The CDR3 DNA is TGCGCCAGCAGTGGGCTGACAGGGCCCTACGAGCAGTACTTC. It is translated as CASSGLTGPYEQYF.

The table lists this clone with a count of one. The chain joins TRBV28 to TRBJ2-7; 11 bases line up with TRBD1. Germline lookup yields CDR1 MDHEN and CDR2 SYDVKM. Losses at the gene ends were 6 bases for V and 2 bases for J; bases not matched to a gene: 6. This CDR3 comprises 15 residues. CDR3 in DNA: TGTGCCAGCAGATTTGGGACAGGGGGTACCTACGAGCAGTACTTC. Its translation is CASRFGTGGTYEQYF.

This clone was seen more than once but under ten times. V and J are TRBV10-3 and TRBJ2-7; TRBD1 agrees at 10 bases. The CDR3 is 17 residues long. CDR1 and CDR2 (germline): ENHRY, SYGVKD. The V gene end was trimmed by 6 bases and the J gene end by 1 base; junction bases not matched to a gene: 12. CDR3 loop: CAIRAGTGAGVSYEQYF. The CDR3, as DNA: TGTGCCATCAGAGCCGGGACAGGGGCGGGAGTTTCCTACGAGCAGTACTTC.

This chain joins TRBV11-2 and TRBJ2-7, with 10 nucleotides matching TRBD1. Germline-derived CDR1 and CDR2 are SGHAT and FQNNGV. The length of the CDR3 is 14 residues. V lost 6 bases to trimming and J lost 7 bases; unmatched junction nucleotides: 9. The CDR3 sequence is CASSPGTGVEEQYF. The CDR3 DNA follows: TGTGCCAGCAGTCCCGGGACAGGGGTGGAAGAGCAGTACTTC.

The sample holds one count of this clone. This chain connects TRBV5-4 to TRBJ2-5; 10 nucleotides align to TRBD2. CDR3 length: 14 residues. The V gene end was trimmed by 3 bases and the J gene end by 5 bases; junction bases not matched to a gene: 4. In germline, CDR1 is SGHNT, CDR2 YYREEE (reference sequence). The DNA for the CDR3 is TGTGCCAGCAGCTCTAGCGGGAGCGGGGAGACCCAGTACTTC. Translated, it gives CASSSSGSGETQYF.

J is TRBJ1-1 and V is TRBV5-1; no clear D gene. Germline V gene sequence: CDR1 SGHRS, CDR2 YFSETQ. Trimming cost V 2 bases and J 1 base, with 12 bases left between them. There are 15 residues in the CDR3. CDR3 in amino acids: CASSFGQVKNTEAFF. CDR3 sequence (DNA): TGCGCCAGCAGCTTTGGTCAGGTTAAGAACACTGAAGCTTTCTTT. The whole variable domain, filled in from reference TRBV5-1 and TRBJ1-1, reads KAGVTQTPRYLIKTRGQQVTLSCSPISGHRSVSWYQQTPGQGLQFLFEYFSETQRNKGNFPGRFSGRQFSNSRSEMNVSTLELGDSALYLCASSFGQVKNTEAFFGQGTRLTVV.

On this clone itself: The same CDR3 arises from other DNA sequences in this sample as well. The gene calls are TRBV2 and TRBJ2-2, with a weak D call TRBD2 (7 bases). The germline V gene encodes CDR1 SNHLY and CDR2 FYNNEI. V was shortened by 3 bases and J by 2 bases, with 10 bases between the two germline ends. This CDR3 is 15 amino acids long. The CDR3: CASSEGGANTGELFF. As DNA, the CDR3 is TGTGCCAGCAGTGAGGGGGGGGCCAACACCGGGGAGCTGTTTTTT. The full variable domain, its missing parts supplied by reference TRBV2 and TRBJ2-2, is EPEVTQTPSHQVTQMGQEVILRCVPISNHLYFYWYRQILGQKVEFLVSFYNNEISEKSEIFDDQFSVERPDGSNFTLKIRSTKLEDSAMYFCASSEGGANTGELFFGEGSRLTVL.

The J gene is TRBJ2-3, the V gene TRBV27; 8 nucleotides align to TRBD1. The CDR3 has 15 residues. V trimming: 5 bases; J trimming: 0 bases; junction bases outside the gene matches: 4. CDR1 is MNHEY and CDR2 is SMNVEV in the germline V gene (reference sequence). This CDR3 reads CASSDRGYSTDTQYF. In DNA form, the CDR3 reads TGTGCCAGCAGTGACAGGGGATACAGCACAGATACGCAGTATTTT.

The chain combines TRBV2 with TRBJ2-1; TRBD2 matches at 7 bases. CDR1 SNHLY and CDR2 FYNNEI come from the germline V gene. This CDR3 is 13 amino acids long. Trimming removed 5 bases from V and 14 bases from J; junction bases left unmatched: 12. DNA of the CDR3: TGTGCCAGCAGTCTTTTCGTTGCGGGAGAGGAGTTCTTC. The encoded protein is CASSLFVAGEEFF.

J is TRBJ2-2 and V is TRBV6-5; D is undetermined. Trimming stripped 4 bases from V and 4 bases from J, with 10 bases between. The CDR3 runs to 14 residues. Germline CDR1 MNHEY, CDR2 SVGAGI. The CDR3 reads CASSLVEFTGELFF. The CDR3 nucleotides read TGTGCCAGCAGTTTGGTAGAGTTCACCGGGGAGCTGTTTTTT.

V gene TRBV2 combines with J gene TRBJ1-1; tentatively, D is TRBD1 (6 bases). CDR3 length: 12 amino acids. Germline V CDR1 and CDR2: SNHLY, FYNNEI. V was clipped by 3 bases and J by 11 bases, with 13 bases between them. The CDR3 protein is CASSELGQGAFF. The DNA for the CDR3 is TGTGCCAGCAGTGAGTTGGGCCAGGGGGCTTTCTTT.